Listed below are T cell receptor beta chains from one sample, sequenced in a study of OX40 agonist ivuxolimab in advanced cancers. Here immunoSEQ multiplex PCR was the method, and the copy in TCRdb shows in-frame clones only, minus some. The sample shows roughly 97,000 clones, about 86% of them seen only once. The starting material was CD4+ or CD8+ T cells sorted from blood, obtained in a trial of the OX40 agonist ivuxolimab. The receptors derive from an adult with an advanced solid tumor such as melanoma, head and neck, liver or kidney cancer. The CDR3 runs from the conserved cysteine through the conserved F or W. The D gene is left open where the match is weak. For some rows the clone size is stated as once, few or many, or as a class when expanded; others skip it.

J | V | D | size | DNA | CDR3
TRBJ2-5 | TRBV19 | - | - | TGTGCCAGTAGTTCCCCTTGGGACCACCAAGAGACCCAGTACTTC | CASSSPWDHQETQYF
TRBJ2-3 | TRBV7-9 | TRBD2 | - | TGTGCCAGCAGCCCCGGACTAGCGGTGAGCACAGATACGCAGTATTTT | CASSPGLAVSTDTQYF
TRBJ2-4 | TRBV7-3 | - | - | TGTGCCAGCAGCTTAACGCTCAATTTAAAGGGAAACATTCAGTACTTC | CASSLTLNLKGNIQYF
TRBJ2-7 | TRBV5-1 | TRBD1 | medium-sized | TGCGCCAGCAGCTTGGGACAGGGTCCCTACGAGCAGTACTTC | CASSLGQGPYEQYF
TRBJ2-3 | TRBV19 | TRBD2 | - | TGTGCCAGTAGGCGACTAGCGGGAGGGGCAGATACGCAGTATTTT | CASRRLAGGADTQYF
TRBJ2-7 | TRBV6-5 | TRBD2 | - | TGTGCCAGCAGCCGAGGACTAGACTCCTACGAGCAGTACTTC | CASSRGLDSYEQYF
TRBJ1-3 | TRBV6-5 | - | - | TGTGCCTCCCGATCCCCCCCAGGGTCTGGAAACACCATATATTTT | CASRSPPGSGNTIYF
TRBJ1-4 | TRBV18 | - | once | TGTGCCAGCTCACCAAATGGTGTCTTAACTAATGAAAAACTGTTTTTT | CASSPNGVLTNEKLFF
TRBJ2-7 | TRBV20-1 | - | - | TGCAGTGCTAGAGGGAACTACGAGCAGTACTTC | CSARGNYEQYF
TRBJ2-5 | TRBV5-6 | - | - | TGTGCCAGCAGCTTACCCGGGGTGGGGGTTGGGGAGACCCAGTACTTC | CASSLPGVGVGETQYF
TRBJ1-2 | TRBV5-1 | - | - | TGCGCCAGCAGCGTGCCGACAGATAGCTATGGCTACACCTTC | CASSVPTDSYGYTF
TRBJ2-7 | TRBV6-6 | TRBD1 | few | TGTGCCAGCAGTTACCCACCGGGACAGGGATACGAGCAGTACTTC | CASSYPPGQGYEQYF
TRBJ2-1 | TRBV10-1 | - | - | TGCGCCAGCAGTAAGTCAGGCACCTACAATGAGCAGTTCTTC | CASSKSGTYNEQFF
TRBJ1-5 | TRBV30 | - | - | TGTGCCTGGAGTGTACGTGGGAGTCAGCCCCAGCATTTT | CAWSVRGSQPQHF
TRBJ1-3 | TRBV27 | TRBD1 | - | TGTGCCAGCAGTCGCGGACAGGGGGCTTATGGAAACACCATATATTTT | CASSRGQGAYGNTIYF
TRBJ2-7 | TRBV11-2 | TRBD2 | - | TGTGCCAGCAGCTTAGAGAGCGGGAGAGACGAGCAGTACTTC | CASSLESGRDEQYF
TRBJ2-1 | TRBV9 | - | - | TGTGCCAGCAGCCCAGAGCTGGGATACAATGAGCAGTTCTTC | CASSPELGYNEQFF
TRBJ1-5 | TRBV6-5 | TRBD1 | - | TGTGCCAGCAGTTACTCCGGGACAGGGGGCAATCAGCCCCAGCATTTT | CASSYSGTGGNQPQHF
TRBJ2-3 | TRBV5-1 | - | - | TGCGCCAGCAAGGTCCAGGGTGCAGATACGCAGTATTTT | CASKVQGADTQYF
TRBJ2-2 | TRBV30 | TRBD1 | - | TGTGCCTGGAGTTCTCAGGGGGCGGTCGGGGAGCTGTTTTTT | CAWSSQGAVGELFF
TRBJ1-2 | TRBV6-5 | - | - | TGTGCCAGCAGTCGTCAGGGGTCAATTAACGGCTACACCTTC | CASSRQGSINGYTF
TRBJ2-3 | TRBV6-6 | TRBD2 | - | TGTGCCAGCAGTTACCCGGGGGGGGGCCGCGCAGATACGCAGTATTTT | CASSYPGGGRADTQYF
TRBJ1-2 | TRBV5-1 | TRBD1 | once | TGCGCCAGCAGCTCCGGGACAGGGGCTGGCTACACCTTC | CASSSGTGAGYTF
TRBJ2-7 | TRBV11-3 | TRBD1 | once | TGTGCCAGCAGCGGGACAGGGGGACCCTACGAGCAGTACTTC | CASSGTGGPYEQYF
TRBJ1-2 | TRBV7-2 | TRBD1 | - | TGTGCCAGCAGCTTAGTGTCAGGGGGCAGAATAGCTAACTATGGCTACACCTTC | CASSLVSGGRIANYGYTF
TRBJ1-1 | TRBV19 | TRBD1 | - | TGTGCCAGTAGGTACTCCGGGACAGGGACCACTGAAGCTTTCTTT | CASRYSGTGTTEAFF
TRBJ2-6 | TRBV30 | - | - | TGTGCCTGTAGTGCGTTCTCTGGGGCCAACGTCCTGACTTTC | CACSAFSGANVLTF
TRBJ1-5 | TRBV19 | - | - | TGTGCCAGTAGTATAAGGCAGGGGCTCAATCAGCCCCAGCATTTT | CASSIRQGLNQPQHF
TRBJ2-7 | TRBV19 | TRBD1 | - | TGTGCCACTAGGAGATCCGGGACAGCCGCCTACGAGCAGTACTTC | CATRRSGTAAYEQYF
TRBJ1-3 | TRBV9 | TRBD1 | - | TGTGCCAGCAGCGTAGGGACAGGGGCGGGAAACACCATATATTTT | CASSVGTGAGNTIYF
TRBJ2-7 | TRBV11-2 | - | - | TGTGCCAGCAGGTATACCTACGAGCAGTACTTC | CASRYTYEQYF
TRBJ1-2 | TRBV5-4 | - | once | TGTGCCAGCAGCACATCCGGGGTAGTCGGGGGCTACACCTTC | CASSTSGVVGGYTF
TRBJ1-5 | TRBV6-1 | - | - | TGTGCCAGCAGCCTTGACAGTAGCAATCAGCCCCAGCATTTT | CASSLDSSNQPQHF
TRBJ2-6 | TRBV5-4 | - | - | TGTGCCAGCAGCTTTAGGAAGACTGGGGCCAACGTCCTGACTTTC | CASSFRKTGANVLTF
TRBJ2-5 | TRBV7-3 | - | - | TGTGCCAGCAGCTTAAGTGGGGGGGCTCTGGAGACCCAGTACTTC | CASSLSGGALETQYF
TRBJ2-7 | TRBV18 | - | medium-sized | TGTGCCAGCTCACCTGAACAGTACGAGCAGTACTTC | CASSPEQYEQYF
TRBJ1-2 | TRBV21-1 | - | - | TGTGCCAGCAGGTTACAGGGAGAATGGTACTATGGCTACACCTTC | CASRLQGEWYYGYTF
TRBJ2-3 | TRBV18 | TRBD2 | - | TGTGCCAGCTCACTCGACGGGAGGGCAGCTAGCACAGATACGCAGTATTTT | CASSLDGRAASTDTQYF
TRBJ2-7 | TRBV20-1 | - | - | TGCAGTGGTCAGAGGGAAAACGAGCAGTACTTC | CSGQRENEQYF
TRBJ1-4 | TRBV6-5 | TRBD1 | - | TGTGCCAGCAGCCTCGCCAGGGGGTCTCGGGAAAAACTGTTTTTT | CASSLARGSREKLFF
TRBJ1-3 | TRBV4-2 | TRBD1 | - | TGTGCCAGCAGCCAAGGGGACAGAGCTTTCTCTGGAAACACCATATATTTT | CASSQGDRAFSGNTIYF
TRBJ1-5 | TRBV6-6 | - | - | TGTGCCAGCACCCGAAGGGGCTATCAGCCCCAGCATTTT | CASTRRGYQPQHF
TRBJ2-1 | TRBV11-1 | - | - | TGTGCCAGCAGCTTAGCGCTCGGGTTGTTGGGCAATGAGCAGTTCTTC | CASSLALGLLGNEQFF